This T cell receptor beta chain was identified during a study of shared clonotypes between healthy human individuals. Terminally differentiated effector memory CD45RA+ cells were excluded from the naive CD8 cells, which were CD45RO-negative and positively selected for CCR7. CDR1 MDHEN and CDR2 SYDVKM come from the germline V gene. There are 15 residues in the CDR3. V was clipped by 3 bases and J by 0 bases, with 12 bases between them. Clones were sequenced by immunoSEQ multiplex PCR, and TCRdb holds only the in-frame ones, with some missing. The repertoire consists of about 2 million clones, with 85% to 95% occurring once and the leading ten covering around 1.1%.

The specimen sequenced was naive CD8+ T cells sorted from blood. The TCR was taken from a man between 18 and 29 years old in good health. The rearrangement links TRBV28 to TRBJ2-7; weak D call: TRBD2 (5 bases). The CDR3: CASSFWEQSSYEQYF. CDR3 sequence (DNA): TGTGCCAGCAGTTTTTGGGAGCAAAGCTCCTACGAGCAGTACTTC.